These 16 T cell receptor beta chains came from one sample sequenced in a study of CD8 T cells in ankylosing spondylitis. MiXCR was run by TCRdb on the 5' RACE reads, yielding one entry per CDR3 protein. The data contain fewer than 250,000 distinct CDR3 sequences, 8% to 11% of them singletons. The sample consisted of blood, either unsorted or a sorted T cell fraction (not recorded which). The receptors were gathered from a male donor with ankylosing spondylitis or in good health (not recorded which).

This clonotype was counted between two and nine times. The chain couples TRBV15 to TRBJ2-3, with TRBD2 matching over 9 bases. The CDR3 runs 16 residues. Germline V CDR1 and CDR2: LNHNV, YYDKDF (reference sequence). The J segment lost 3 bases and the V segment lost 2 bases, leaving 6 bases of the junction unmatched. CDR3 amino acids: CATSRRLAVFTDTQYF. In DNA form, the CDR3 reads TGTGCCACCAGCAGACGACTAGCGGTTTTTACAGATACGCAGTATTTT. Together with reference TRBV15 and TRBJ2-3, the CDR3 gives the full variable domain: DAMVIQNPRYQVTQFGKPVTLSCSQTLNHNVMYWYQQKSSQAPKLLFHYYDKDFNNEADTPDNFQSRRPNTSFCFLDIRSPGLGDTAMYLCATSRRLAVFTDTQYFGPGTRLTVL.

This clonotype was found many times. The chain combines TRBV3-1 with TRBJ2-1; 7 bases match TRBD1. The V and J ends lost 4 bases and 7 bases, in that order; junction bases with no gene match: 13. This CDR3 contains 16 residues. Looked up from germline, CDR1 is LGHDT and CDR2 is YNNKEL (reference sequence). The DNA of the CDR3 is TGTGCCAGCAGCCCGAAGGGGGCAGGGCGGCATAATGAGCAGTTCTTC. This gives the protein CASSPKGAGRHNEQFF.

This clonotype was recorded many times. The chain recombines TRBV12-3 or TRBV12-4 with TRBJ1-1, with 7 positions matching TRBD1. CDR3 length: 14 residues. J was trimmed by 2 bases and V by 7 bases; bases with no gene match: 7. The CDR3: CASTLTGPNTEAFF. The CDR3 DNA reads TGTGCCAGCACCCTGACAGGGCCTAACACTGAAGCTTTCTTT.

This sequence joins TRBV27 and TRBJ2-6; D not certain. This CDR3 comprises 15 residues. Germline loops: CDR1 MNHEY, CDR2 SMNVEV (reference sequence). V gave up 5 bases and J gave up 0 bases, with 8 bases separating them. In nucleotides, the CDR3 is TGTGCCAGCAGTCAACTAAGCTCTGGGGCCAACGTCCTGACTTTC. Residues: CASSQLSSGANVLTF.

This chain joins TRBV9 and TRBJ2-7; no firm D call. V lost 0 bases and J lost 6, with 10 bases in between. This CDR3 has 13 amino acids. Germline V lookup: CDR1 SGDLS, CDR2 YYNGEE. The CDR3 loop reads CASSVGGESEQYF. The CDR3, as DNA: TGTGCCAGCAGCGTAGGGGGTGAATCCGAGCAGTACTTC.

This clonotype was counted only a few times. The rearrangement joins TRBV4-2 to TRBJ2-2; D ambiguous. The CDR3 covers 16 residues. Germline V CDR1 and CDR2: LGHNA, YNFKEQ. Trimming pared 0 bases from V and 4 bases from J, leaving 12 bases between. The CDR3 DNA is TGTGCCAGCAGCCAAGACAGGTTTCCCTCCACCGGGGAGCTGTTTTTT. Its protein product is CASSQDRFPSTGELFF.

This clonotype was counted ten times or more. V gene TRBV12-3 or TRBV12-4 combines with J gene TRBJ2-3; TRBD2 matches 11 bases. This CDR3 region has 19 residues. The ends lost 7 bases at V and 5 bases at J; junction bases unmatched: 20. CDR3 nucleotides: TGTGCCAGCACCCACCCCAACCAGCCTAGCGGGGGGTGGGGAGATACGCAGTATTTT. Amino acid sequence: CASTHPNQPSGGWGDTQYF.

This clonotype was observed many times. This chain's CDR3 is CSASGTRSGDTQYF. The CDR3 DNA reads TGCAGTGCTAGCGGGACTAGATCGGGTGATACGCAGTATTTT. The rearrangement joins TRBV20-1 to TRBJ2-3, with TRBD2 matching over 8 bases. With V trimmed by 3 bases and J by 6 bases, 8 bases remained unmatched. The CDR3 contains 14 residues. Germline loops: CDR1 DFQATT, CDR2 SNEGSKA (reference sequence).

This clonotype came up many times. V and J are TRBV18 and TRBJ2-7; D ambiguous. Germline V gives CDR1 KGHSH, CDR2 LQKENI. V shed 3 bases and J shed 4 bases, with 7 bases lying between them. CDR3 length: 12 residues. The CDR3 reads CASSPDQYEQYF. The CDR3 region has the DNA TGTGCCAGCTCACCCGATCAATACGAGCAGTACTTC.

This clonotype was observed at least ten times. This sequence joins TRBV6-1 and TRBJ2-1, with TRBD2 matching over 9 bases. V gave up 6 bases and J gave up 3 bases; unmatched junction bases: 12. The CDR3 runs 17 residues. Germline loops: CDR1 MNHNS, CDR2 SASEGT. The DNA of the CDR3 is TGTGCCAGCAGCGCCCATATATGGCGGGGGGGCTACAATGAGCAGTTCTTC. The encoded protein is CASSAHIWRGGYNEQFF.

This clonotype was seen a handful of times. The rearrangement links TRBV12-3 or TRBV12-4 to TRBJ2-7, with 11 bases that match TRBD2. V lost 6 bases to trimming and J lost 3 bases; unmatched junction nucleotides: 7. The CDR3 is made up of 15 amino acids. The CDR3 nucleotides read TGTGCCAGCAGCCTGACTAGCGGGGCCTACTACGAGCAGTACTTC. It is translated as CASSLTSGAYYEQYF.

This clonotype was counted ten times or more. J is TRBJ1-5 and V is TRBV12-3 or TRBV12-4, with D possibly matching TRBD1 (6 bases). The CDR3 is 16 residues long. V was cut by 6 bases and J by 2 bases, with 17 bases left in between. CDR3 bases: TGTGCCAGCAGCCCGAGGGGGGCCCCTGGCAATCAGCCCCAGCATTTT. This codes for CASSPRGAPGNQPQHF.

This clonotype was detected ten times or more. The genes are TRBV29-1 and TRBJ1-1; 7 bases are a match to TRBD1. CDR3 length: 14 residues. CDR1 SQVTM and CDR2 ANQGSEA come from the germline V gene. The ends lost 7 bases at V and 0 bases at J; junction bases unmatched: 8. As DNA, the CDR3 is TGCAGCGGGCAACCGACAGGGCTGAACACTGAAGCTTTCTTT. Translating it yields CSGQPTGLNTEAFF.

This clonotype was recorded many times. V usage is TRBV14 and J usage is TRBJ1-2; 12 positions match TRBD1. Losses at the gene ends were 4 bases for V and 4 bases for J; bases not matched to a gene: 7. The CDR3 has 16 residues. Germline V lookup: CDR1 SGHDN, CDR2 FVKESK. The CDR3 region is CASSRLGTGGTYGYTF. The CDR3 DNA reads TGTGCCAGCAGCCGTCTCGGGACAGGGGGCACCTATGGCTACACCTTC.

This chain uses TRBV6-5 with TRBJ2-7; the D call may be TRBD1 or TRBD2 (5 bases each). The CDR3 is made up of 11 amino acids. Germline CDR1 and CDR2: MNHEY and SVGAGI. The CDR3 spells CAAGSTYEQYF. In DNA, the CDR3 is TGTGCTGCAGGGAGCACCTACGAGCAGTACTTC.

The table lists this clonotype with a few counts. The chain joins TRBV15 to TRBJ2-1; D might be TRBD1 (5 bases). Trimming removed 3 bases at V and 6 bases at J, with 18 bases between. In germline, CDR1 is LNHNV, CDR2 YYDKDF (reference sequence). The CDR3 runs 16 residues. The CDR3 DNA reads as TGTGCCACCAGCAGTAGTATTTTGGGGCCCCCCAATGAGCAGTTCTTC. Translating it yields CATSSSILGPPNEQFF.